One sample yielded the 27 T cell receptor beta chains listed below, sequenced in a study of cytomegalovirus exposure and HLA in healthy donors. Both 60 Vbeta primers and 13 Jbeta primers went into the PCR. Produced via immunoSEQ multiplex PCR; TCRdb's table is partial and in-frame only. The sample consists of approximately 73,000 clones, 65% to 80% of them appearing once. Material for sequencing was PBMCs. These receptor sequences come from a man between 65 and 85 years old in good health and CMV-seronegative.

This clone was recorded a few times. The chain has TRBV6-5 and TRBJ2-7; 9 bases are a match to TRBD2. Losses at the gene ends were 5 bases for V and 6 bases for J; bases not matched to a gene: 11. The CDR3 consists of 15 residues. Germline CDR1 and CDR2: MNHEY and SVGAGI. Written as DNA, the CDR3 is TGTGCCAGCAGTAGACTAGCGGATGGAGGGGGCGAGCAGTACTTC. Its translation: CASSRLADGGGEQYF.

In DNA form, the CDR3 reads TGTGCCAGTAGTAATACGGGAGGGCCTGCCAATGAGCAGTTCTTC. This sequence encodes CASSNTGGPANEQFF. This chain uses TRBV19 with TRBJ2-1, with 8 bases that match TRBD2. J gave up 6 bases and V 4 bases, and 8 bases lay outside the gene matches. This CDR3 is built from 15 residues. The V gene's germline CDR1 is LNHDA and CDR2 SQIVND (reference sequence).

The gene calls are TRBV20-1 and TRBJ1-2; D call uncertain. CDR3 length equals 11 residues. V shed 5 bases and J shed 2 bases, with 6 bases lying between them. CDR1 is DFQATT and CDR2 is SNEGSKA in the germline V gene (reference sequence). The CDR3, as DNA: TGCAGTGCTTATTTCAACTATGGCTACACCTTC. Translating it yields CSAYFNYGYTF.

The chain recombines TRBV10-3 with TRBJ2-7, with a weak D call TRBD2 (6 bases). The V gene lost 10 bases and the J gene lost 4 bases, with 20 bases spanning the gap. The CDR3 loop spans 14 amino acids. The germline V gene has CDR1 ENHRY and CDR2 SYGVKD. The CDR3: CATRVGQGTYEQYF. The DNA for the CDR3 is TGTGCCACGAGAGTTGGACAAGGGACTTACGAGCAGTACTTC.

This chain connects TRBV10-3 to TRBJ1-6; 7 bases fit TRBD1. Germline V gene sequence: CDR1 ENHRY, CDR2 SYGVKD. This CDR3 comprises 14 residues. J lost 7 bases, V lost 2 bases, and 2 bases had no gene match. CDR3 residues: CAISERTGNSPLHF. The DNA of the CDR3 is TGTGCCATCAGTGAGCGGACAGGAAATTCACCCCTCCACTTT.

V usage is TRBV6-1 and J usage is TRBJ1-4; D might be TRBD1 (5 bases). The CDR3 contains 15 residues. From germline, CDR1 is MNHNS and CDR2 SASEGT. V lost 1 base and J lost 7, with 13 bases in between. The CDR3 protein is CASSEGGGSLEKLFF. The CDR3 DNA reads TGTGCCAGCAGTGAAGGGGGGGGTTCCCTTGAAAAACTGTTTTTT.

This chain joins TRBV7-2 and TRBJ1-2, with D perhaps TRBD1 (5 bases). Deletions cut 5 bases from V and 6 bases from J, with 10 bases between. The CDR3 totals 12 residues. CDR1 and CDR2 from the germline V gene are SGHTA and FQGNSA. Here the CDR3 DNA reads TGTGCCAGCAGCCCCCAGGGCGATGGCTACACCTTC. Residues: CASSPQGDGYTF.

The genes are TRBV28 and TRBJ2-3; 8 nucleotides agree with TRBD1. The germline gives CDR1 MDHEN, CDR2 SYDVKM. The CDR3 is 14 residues long. Losses at the gene ends were 5 bases for V and 6 bases for J; bases not matched to a gene: 7. CDR3 in amino acids: CASSRRTGSDTQYF. The CDR3 nucleotides are TGTGCCAGCAGTCGCCGGACAGGGTCGGATACGCAGTATTTT.

The chain joins TRBV30 to TRBJ2-3, with D possibly TRBD1 on 8 matching bases. There are 12 residues in the CDR3. Trimming left V 6 bases short and J 8 bases short, with 15 bases between. CDR1 and CDR2 (germline): GTSNPN, SVGIG (reference sequence). CDR3 residues: CACQQGGGTQYF. Here the CDR3 DNA reads TGTGCCTGCCAACAGGGGGGGGGTACGCAGTATTTT. Combining the CDR3 with reference TRBV30 and TRBJ2-3 gives the whole variable domain SQTIHQWPATLVQPVGSPLSLECTVEGTSNPNLYWYRQAAGRGLQLLFYSVGIGQISSEVPQNLSASRPQDRQFILSSKKLLLSDSGFYLCACQQGGGTQYFGPGTRLTVL.

This sequence joins TRBV10-3 and TRBJ2-3; 8 bases line up with TRBD2. This CDR3 comprises 16 residues. CDR1 is ENHRY, CDR2 SYGVKD, per germline. Trimming cost V 0 bases and J 6 bases; bases outside gene matches: 8. For the CDR3, the DNA is TGTGCCATCAGTGAGTCGAGGAGCGGGAGTTCGGATACGCAGTATTTT. It yields the protein CAISESRSGSSDTQYF.

The V gene is TRBV6-1, the J gene TRBJ1-3, with D hard to call. The CDR3 runs 15 residues. The V end lost 11 bases, the J end lost 2 bases, and 19 bases lay between the germline ends. Looked up from germline, CDR1 is MNHNS and CDR2 is SASEGT. In DNA form, the CDR3 reads TGTGCCCTGACACTGACACCCGAAGCTGGAAACACCATATATTTT. It translates to CALTLTPEAGNTIYF.

The chain couples TRBV4-1 to TRBJ1-6; D unresolved. Germline CDR1 MGHRA, CDR2 YSYEKL. The CDR3 consists of 14 residues. Trimming removed 1 base at V and 5 bases at J, with 6 bases between. In nucleotides, the CDR3 is TGCGCCAGCAGCCAAGGGCCCAATAATTCACCCCTCCACTTT. Protein product: CASSQGPNNSPLHF.

This clone showed up just a few times. The V gene is TRBV6-6, the J gene TRBJ1-1; TRBD1 aligns across 7 bases. With 0 bases clipped from V and 1 base from J, the junction kept 5 bases outside the gene matches. Germline V CDR1 and CDR2: MNHNY, SVGAGI (reference sequence). The CDR3 covers 16 residues. CDR3 nucleotide sequence: TGTGCCAGCAGTTACTCGAGGGGGCGGACGAACACTGAAGCTTTCTTT. Its protein product is CASSYSRGRTNTEAFF.

The V and J genes are TRBV5-1 and TRBJ2-2; no clear D gene. Germline CDR1 and CDR2: SGHRS and YFSETQ. Between the trimmed V and J ends, which lost 3 bases and 0 bases, there was a span of 3 bases. This CDR3 has 13 residues. This chain's CDR3 is CASSSSNTGELFF. The CDR3 nucleotides read TGCGCCAGCAGCTCATCGAACACCGGGGAGCTGTTTTTT.

As DNA, the CDR3 is TGTGCAAGTCGCTTAATACGCGGGGGGGCGGAAGACGAGCAGTACTTC. The encoded protein is CASRLIRGGAEDEQYF. The chain uses TRBV12-2 and TRBJ2-7; TRBD2 is taken as the D call from the table, unchecked against the DNA. TRBV12-2 is shown as a pseudogene. The CDR3 runs to 16 residues.

The chain couples TRBV7-8 to TRBJ2-5, with D possibly being TRBD2 (6 bases). CDR1 is SGHVS and CDR2 is FQNEAQ in the germline V gene. CDR3 size: 16 residues. The V end was cut by 5 bases, the J end by 4 bases, with 20 bases between. In DNA, the CDR3 is TGTGCCAGCAGCCCCACCGGAGGGTCTAGGGTAGAGACCCAGTACTTC. It specifies CASSPTGGSRVETQYF.

This clone was found once. This chain joins TRBV10-3 and TRBJ2-3; 8 bases match TRBD2. Germline CDR1 ENHRY, CDR2 SYGVKD. This CDR3 contains 16 residues. The J segment lost 4 bases and the V segment lost 3 bases, leaving 9 bases of the junction unmatched. CDR3 sequence: CAISDRGRGASDTQYF. The CDR3, as DNA: TGTGCCATCAGTGACCGGGGGCGGGGGGCATCAGATACGCAGTATTTT.

This chain connects TRBV18 to TRBJ2-3; a weak D match, TRBD1 (6 bases). The CDR3 contains 13 residues. The germline V and J ends were trimmed by 2 bases and 6 bases, with 9 bases remaining between them. Germline CDR1 reads KGHSH; CDR2 reads LQKENI. CDR3 in amino acids: CASSPGGMDTQYF. The CDR3, as DNA: TGTGCCAGCTCACCAGGGGGCATGGATACGCAGTATTTT.

The CDR3 sequence is CAINSGGSTDTQYF. CDR3 sequence (DNA): TGTGCCATCAACAGCGGGGGCTCCACAGATACGCAGTATTTT. The gene calls are TRBV10-3 and TRBJ2-3, with TRBD2 matching over 8 bases. The CDR3 is made up of 14 amino acids. Germline loops: CDR1 ENHRY, CDR2 SYGVKD. V gave up 7 bases and J gave up 2 bases; unmatched junction bases: 5.

The V call is TRBV28, the J call TRBJ2-2; D is unresolved. V shed 6 bases and J shed 7 bases, with 12 bases lying between them. This CDR3 region has 13 residues. CDR1 MDHEN and CDR2 SYDVKM come from the germline V gene. CDR3 amino acids: CASRRVGGGELFF. The DNA of the CDR3 is TGTGCCAGCAGACGTGTTGGCGGCGGGGAGCTGTTTTTT.

This clone was seen a few times. The rearrangement links TRBV5-1 to TRBJ1-1, with D possibly TRBD1 on 6 matching bases. CDR1 is SGHRS and CDR2 is YFSETQ in the germline V gene. This CDR3 is built from 15 residues. V dropped 4 bases and J dropped 3 bases, with 16 bases sitting between them. CDR3 in amino acids: CASSVGTSTHTEAFF. The CDR3 bases are TGCGCCAGCAGCGTTGGGACATCAACACACACTGAAGCTTTCTTT.

This clone occurred once. Written as DNA, the CDR3 is TGTGCCAGCAGTTACTCGAGGGTGCAGCCCCAGCATTTT. This sequence encodes CASSYSRVQPQHF. The chain carries TRBV6-6 and TRBJ1-5; D gene uncertain. Germline values: CDR1 MNHNY, CDR2 SVGAGI (reference sequence). The CDR3 runs to 13 residues. V shed 0 bases and J shed 7 bases, with 7 bases lying between them.

V gene TRBV5-4 combines with J gene TRBJ1-1, with D unclear. The V and J ends lost 1 base and 5 bases respectively, with 15 bases between them. Per the germline V gene, CDR1 is SGHNT and CDR2 is YYREEE (reference sequence). This CDR3 has 15 amino acids. CDR3 nucleotides: TGTGCCAGCAGCTTGCTCGGGAGGCCCGATACTGAAGCTTTCTTT. Its translation: CASSLLGRPDTEAFF.

This clone showed up just a few times. The chain combines TRBV7-2 with TRBJ2-3; tentative D call: TRBD2 (6 bases). Germline-derived CDR1 and CDR2 are SGHTA and FQGNSA. Trimming took off 3 bases at V and 6 bases at J, with 13 bases between the two ends. This CDR3 is built from 14 residues. CDR3 DNA: TGTGCCAGCAGCTTGACTAGGTCGAAGGATACGCAGTATTTT. Translated, it gives CASSLTRSKDTQYF.

Regarding this clone: The junction departs from germline at one end; a sequencing error may be responsible. This rearrangement joins TRBV4-3 to TRBJ2-3, with 8 bases aligning to TRBD2. Germline values: CDR1 LGHNA, CDR2 YSLEER. CDR3 length: 17 residues. CDR3 DNA sequence: TGCGCCGGCAGCCAAATGGGAACAGTGGGCGGGGGGGATACGCAGTATTTT. Translation: CAGSQMGTVGGGDTQYF.

This clone was recorded once. The CDR3 bases are TGTGCCAGCAGCCCCTGGACTAGCGGGGACACAGATACGCAGTATTTT. Its translation is CASSPWTSGDTDTQYF. The J gene is TRBJ2-3, the V gene TRBV7-9; 12 bases agree with TRBD2. Germline CDR1 reads SEHNR; CDR2 reads FQNEAQ (reference sequence). The CDR3 extends over 16 amino acids. The V gene end was trimmed by 5 bases and the J gene end by 2 bases; junction bases not matched to a gene: 5.

This clone was found a few times. The V call is TRBV10-3, the J call TRBJ1-1, with 8 bases identical to TRBD1. Germline V gives CDR1 ENHRY, CDR2 SYGVKD. Trimming cost V 6 bases and J 0 bases; bases outside gene matches: 3. This CDR3 has 14 amino acids. The CDR3 is CAISPGQVNTEAFF. As DNA, the CDR3 is TGTGCCATCAGCCCGGGACAGGTGAACACTGAAGCTTTCTTT.